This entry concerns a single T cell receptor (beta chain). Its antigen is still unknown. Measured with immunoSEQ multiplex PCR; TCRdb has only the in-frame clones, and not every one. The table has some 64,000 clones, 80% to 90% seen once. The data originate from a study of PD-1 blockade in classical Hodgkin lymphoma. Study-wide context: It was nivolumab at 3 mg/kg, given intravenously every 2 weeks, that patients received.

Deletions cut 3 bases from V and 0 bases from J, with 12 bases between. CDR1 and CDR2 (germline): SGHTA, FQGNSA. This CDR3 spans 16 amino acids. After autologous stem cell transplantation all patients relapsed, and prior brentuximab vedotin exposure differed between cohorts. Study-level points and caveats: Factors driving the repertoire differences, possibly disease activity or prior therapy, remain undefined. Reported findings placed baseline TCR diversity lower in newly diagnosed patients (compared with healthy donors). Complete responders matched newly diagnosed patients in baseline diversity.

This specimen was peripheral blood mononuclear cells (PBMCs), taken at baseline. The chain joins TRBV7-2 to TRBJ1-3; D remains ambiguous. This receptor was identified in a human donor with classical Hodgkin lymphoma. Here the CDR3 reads CASSFLGGPSGNTIYF. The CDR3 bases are TGTGCCAGCAGCTTCCTAGGCGGCCCCTCTGGAAACACCATATATTTT.